This TCR beta chain appears in the sequencing data of a study of blood T cell repertoires in COVID-19 (dated by TCRdb to 2020 to 2022). Turning to the overall study: Samples covering the acute and convalescent phases of COVID-19 were provided by collaborators in the United States, Italy and Spain. The samples were drawn from two sources: the first 160 participants of the ongoing ImmuneRACE study, and fewer than 1,500 subjects contributed by 6 global collaborators. Sample metadata almost always included a de-identified subject ID, COVID-19 status, age in years and sex. The prospective study material was composed of cDNA or gDNA derived from T cells, B-cell-depleted T cells, or PBMCs. Deeply sampled blood TCRbeta repertoires from subjects exposed to, actively infected with, or recovered from COVID-19 were included in the dataset. The repertoires were made available in a free public database intended to serve as a resource for research on the immune response to SARS-CoV-2. Where available, HLA class I and class II types were obtained from metadata supplied by the sample provider rather than from assay-based typing.

With regard to this clone: The clone's antigen remains unknown. Base qualities are not at hand, and no much larger clone is one base apart.

Collaborating institutions collected whole blood in K2EDTA tubes following their own protocols. For TCRbeta analysis, collaborators shipped samples as frozen whole blood, isolated PBMCs, or DNA extracted from either of those sample types. Relative to germline, V is missing 6 bases and J is missing 4 bases, with 5 bases of the junction outside any gene match. The germline V gene gives CDR1 as ENHRY and CDR2 as SYGVKD. Inclusive of the bounding cysteine and phenylalanine, the CDR3 is 14 residues long. Only the CDR3 DNA stays, 42 bases, in frame from base 1. Broad study findings and their caveats: The amount of clinical and demographic metadata varied by source and participant and was provided uncurated.

TCRbeta CDR3 regions were amplified from genomic DNA by means of the immunoSEQ Assay, a bias-controlled multiplex PCR. The authors processed their data as follows. Within the assay, amplification of reference gene primers was used to estimate how many nucleated cells each sample contained. To quantify the absolute abundance of each unique TCRbeta CDR3 rearrangement, sequence reads were collapsed and filtered. For each sample, productive Simpson clonality was calculated as the square root of Simpson's diversity index over productive rearrangements. TCRdb limited this immuneACCESS table to in-frame rearrangements with V and J called. A share of clones is missing; checked studies link under half to unresolved V genes, and the rest is unexplained. V, J and clone size are those of that table, while D and trimming were read from the DNA. The sample table holds just under 90,000 clones, of which more than 70% were seen once. 14% of the sample is in the top ten clones.

The V gene is TRBV10-3 and the J gene is TRBJ2-5; TRBD2 lines up with 10 middle nucleotides. The receptor comes from a woman older than 75 with acute or convalescent COVID-19. The specimen sequenced was peripheral blood. The DNA is TGTGCCATCAGGACCGGGACTAGCGTAGAGACCCAGTACTTC. It is translated as CAIRTGTSVETQYF.